The 15 T cell receptor beta chains below all came from one sample that was sequenced in a study of immune characterization of retroperitoneal liposarcoma. TCRdb reprocessed the PCR reads with MiXCR, giving one entry per CDR3 protein. This sample has a few thousand distinct CDR3 sequences; 45% to 55% occur once, and the top ten carry around 59%. The sequencing input was tumor tissue. The receptor source for this set is a female donor with retroperitoneal liposarcoma.

There are a few counts of this clonotype. V is TRBV7-3 and J is TRBJ2-4; TRBD2 agrees at 11 bases. The J segment lost 6 bases and the V segment lost 6 bases, leaving 7 bases of the junction unmatched. The CDR3 has 15 amino acids. The germline V gene has CDR1 SGHTA and CDR2 FQGTGA. The CDR3 loop is CASSLDGTSGNIQYF. CDR3 DNA sequence: TGTGCCAGCAGTCTTGACGGGACTAGCGGAAACATTCAGTACTTC.

This clonotype was recorded a few times. This sequence joins TRBV7-2 and TRBJ2-5, with D hard to call. The germline V and J ends were trimmed by 6 bases and 9 bases, with 23 bases remaining between them. The CDR3 covers 15 residues. Germline CDR1 SGHTA, CDR2 FQGNSA. CDR3: CASSFRPDLQDPQYF. The CDR3 DNA follows: TGTGCCAGCAGTTTTAGGCCTGACCTACAAGATCCCCAGTACTTC.

By share, this clonotype counts as medium-sized. J is TRBJ2-5 and V is TRBV12-3 or TRBV12-4; D is unresolved. The J call may be incorrect, as the DNA end agrees better with TRBJ2-7. The CDR3 is made up of 14 amino acids. The CDR3 DNA sequence: TGTGCCAGCAGTTTAGCGGGTGGCCCCTACGAGCAGTACTTC. The encoded protein is CASSLAGGPYEQYF.

A word on this clonotype: The junction departs from germline at one end; a sequencing error may be responsible. This sequence joins TRBV7-2 and TRBJ2-1; D uncertain. The CDR3 totals 13 residues. The germline CDR1 and CDR2 sequences are SGHTA and FQGNSA. The CDR3, as DNA: TGTGCCAGCCGCTTAGTGCGAGAAGCCGCGCAGTTCTTC. It codes for CASRLVREAAQFF.

This clonotype occurred a few times. V gene TRBV6-1 combines with J gene TRBJ2-5; 11 bases are a match to TRBD2. The CDR3 has 16 residues. V lost 4 bases to trimming and J lost 5 bases; unmatched junction nucleotides: 9. Germline V CDR1 and CDR2: MNHNS, SASEGT. CDR3: CASSASSGGPSETQYF. CDR3 DNA sequence: TGTGCCAGCAGTGCTTCTAGCGGGGGGCCGTCGGAGACCCAGTACTTC.

This clonotype is termed medium-sized. The V call is TRBV7-2, the J call TRBJ2-5, with 7 bases that match TRBD2. Unmatched junction bases numbered 10, after V lost 1 base and J lost 5 bases. The CDR3 has 16 residues. Germline CDR1 is SGHTA and CDR2 is FQGNSA. This CDR3 is CASSLVWAGAVETQYF. The CDR3 region has the DNA TGTGCCAGCAGCTTAGTCTGGGCGGGAGCGGTGGAGACCCAGTACTTC. The variable domain in full, completed from reference TRBV7-2 and TRBJ2-5, reads GAGVSQSPSNKVTEKGKDVELRCDPISGHTALYWYRQSLGQGLEFLIYFQGNSAPDKSGLPSDRFSAERTGGSVSTLTIQRTQQEDSAVYLCASSLVWAGAVETQYFGPGTRLLVL.

This rearrangement joins TRBV7-2 to TRBJ2-1; 7 bases match TRBD2. V lost 5 bases and J lost 10; bases outside the gene matches: 17. Germline CDR1 reads SGHTA; CDR2 reads FQGNSA. This CDR3 has 16 residues. CDR3 in amino acids: CASSPSGRLARFEQFF. The DNA of the CDR3 is TGTGCCAGCAGCCCCTCCGGGAGACTAGCTCGCTTCGAGCAGTTCTTC.

Comments on this clonotype: The DNA is omitted, as the CDR3 cannot be located on it reliably, and the CDR3 follows TCRdb's listing. This chain joins TRBV7-2 and TRBJ2-2; the D segment call TRBD1 is taken from the table without a DNA check. The CDR3 length equals 19 residues, ends included. The germline V gene encodes CDR1 SGHTA and CDR2 FQGNSA. CDR3 protein: CASSVSSSGAGRPPGSCFF.

This clonotype is medium-sized in the sample. CDR3 sequence: CASSTPQSTDTQYF. The CDR3 bases are TGTGCCAGCAGTACCCCCCAGAGCACAGATACGCAGTATTTT. The V and J genes are TRBV6-1 and TRBJ2-3, with D unresolved. V was pared by 5 bases and J by 0 bases, with 9 bases between. CDR1 is MNHNS and CDR2 is SASEGT in the germline V gene. There are 14 residues in the CDR3.

The DNA of the CDR3 is TGTGCCAGCAGAGCGGACAGGTTCTCCTACAATGAGCAGTTCTTC. Translation gives CASRADRFSYNEQFF. The gene calls are TRBV6-1 and TRBJ2-1; TRBD1 agrees at 7 bases. Looked up from germline, CDR1 is MNHNS and CDR2 is SASEGT. V shed 6 bases, J shed 0 bases, and the junction held 5 bases outside the gene matches. This CDR3 contains 15 residues.

The chain uses TRBV6-1 and TRBJ2-1; D possibly matches TRBD1 or TRBD2 (6 bases each). In germline, CDR1 is MNHNS, CDR2 SASEGT. There are 15 residues in the CDR3. V was pared by 7 bases and J by 7 bases, with 20 bases between. CDR3 loop: CASINQGLATNEQFF. The DNA for the CDR3 is TGTGCCAGCATTAACCAGGGGCTAGCGACGAATGAGCAGTTCTTC.

By frequency in the sample, this clonotype is medium-sized (0.01 to 0.1%). The chain carries TRBV6-6 and TRBJ2-2, with D possibly TRBD2 on 5 matching bases. The CDR3 loop spans 14 amino acids. Germline CDR1 MNHNY, CDR2 SVGAGI (reference sequence). The V gene lost 0 bases and the J gene lost 3 bases, with 5 bases spanning the gap. The CDR3 coding sequence is TGTGCCAGCAGTTACTCGAGGGACACCGGGGAGCTGTTTTTT. The encoded protein is CASSYSRDTGELFF.

This clonotype was seen more than once but under ten times. The V call is TRBV11-1, the J call TRBJ2-1, with TRBD2 matching 11 bases. J was trimmed by 5 bases and V by 5 bases; bases with no gene match: 5. The CDR3 spans 15 residues. Germline V lookup: CDR1 SGHAT, CDR2 FQDESV (reference sequence). CDR3 sequence (DNA): TGTGCCAGCAGCCCACTAGCGGGGGCGAACAATGAGCAGTTCTTC. This gives the protein CASSPLAGANNEQFF.

The chain links TRBV6-1 to TRBJ2-1; 10 positions match TRBD2. The CDR3 is made up of 14 amino acids. V lost 5 bases, J lost 7 bases, and 5 bases stayed unmatched. The V gene's germline CDR1 is MNHNS and CDR2 SASEGT. CDR3 protein: CASSIAGGSNEQFF. CDR3 nucleotides: TGTGCCAGCAGTATAGCGGGAGGAAGTAATGAGCAGTTCTTC.

By its share, this clonotype is medium-sized. CDR3 nucleotide sequence: TGTGCCAGCAGTGACCGGGACAGCAATGAGCAGTTCTTC. Protein sequence: CASSDRDSNEQFF. V usage is TRBV6-4 and J usage is TRBJ2-1, with 7 nucleotides matching TRBD1. CDR3 length: 13 residues. Germline V gives CDR1 MRHNA, CDR2 SNTAGT. The ends lost 2 bases at V and 6 bases at J; junction bases unmatched: 1.